Sequencing of this T cell receptor (beta chain) was carried out in a study of PD-1 blockade in mismatch repair-deficient tumors. As for the study in general: Patients had over ten mismatch repair-deficient cancer types and were previously treated and progressing.

On this clone itself: Its antigen is still unknown.

Sequenced by immunoSEQ multiplex PCR; TCRdb stores in-frame clones only, minus some. The sample has around 130,000 clones; 85% to 90% are singletons. Whole-study findings and limits: Tumor-resident clones, often undetectable pretreatment in blood, expanded then contracted after pembrolizumab.

Germline CDR1 SQVTM, CDR2 ANQGSEA. Trimming took 4 bases from V and 5 from J; bases not matched to a gene: 4. The CDR3 contains 13 residues. Mismatch repair deficiency was confirmed in all patients, by PCR or immunohistochemistry. TCRs were sequenced from a few patients responding to pembrolizumab. Here the sequenced sample was peripheral blood, taken approximately 73 weeks after starting pembrolizumab. This chain links TRBV29-1 with TRBJ2-5; 10 bases line up with TRBD2. The TCR sequence derives from an adult with mismatch repair-deficient cancer. DNA of the CDR3: TGCAGCGTTGGGCTAGCGGGAGCTGAGACCCAGTACTTC. It translates to CSVGLAGAETQYF.